This TCR beta chain emerged from a study of CD8 T cells in Susac syndrome (dated by TCRdb to 2018 to 2020). Some background on the complete study: The study used repertoire sequencing to test whether antigen drove CD8+ T cell activation and differentiation in Susac syndrome.

RNA was extracted using the RNeasy kit, and about 0.5 to 1 ug of the RNA was reverse transcribed with random hexamers. The immunoSEQ multiplex PCR assay, which covers 54 Vbeta and 13 Jbeta segments, was used to amplify TCR beta CDR3 regions. PCR amplification bias was corrected by using a synthetic template baseline for primer optimization and computational correction. For the original study's pipeline: Reads were annotated to V, D and J genes according to IMGT and were analyzed with immunoSEQ Analyzer, with only productive sequences retained. Clonality was calculated as one minus the Shannon entropy normalized by log2 of the number of productive unique sequences. For each patient and control, public and private clones were evaluated among the 100 most prevalent clones. Clones were defined as Susac-specific if absent from the healthy and MS cohorts, from 1052 published viral clones and from other ImmuneACCESS disease sequences. TCRdb reran the public reads through fastp at Q25 and MiXCR, keeping productive beta chains. Rows merge per CDR3 protein into single entries with the most common DNA and genes. V and J calls and clone size were set by TCRdb, not the authors. The sample contains approximately 160,000 distinct CDR3 sequences, just over 90% of them found a single time. Of the sample, more than 0.07% falls within the top ten clones.

Points the paper makes about the study in general: The number of individuals in the TCR sequencing and HLA analysis was recognized as being relatively small.

Peripheral blood CD8+ and CD4+ T cells from healthy donors, Susac syndrome patients and multiple sclerosis patients were profiled using high-throughput TCR beta sequencing. Healthy donors were included as age- and sex-matched controls. CD8+ TEMRA cells were enriched by FACS, while bulk CD8+ and CD4+ T cells were purified by magnetic negative isolation. Blood was collected in EDTA tubes and processed within 24 hours, with PBMCs isolated through density gradient centrifugation. PBMCs intended for TCR sequencing were cryopreserved in liquid nitrogen and thawed later in a water bath at 37 degrees C. The sorted or isolated CD4+, CD8+ and CD8+ TEMRA cells had a purity of 90% or higher. Notes on this clonotype: This clone's antigen is unknown. Base qualities are not provided; no much larger clone lies one nucleotide away.

Sequencing input: CD4+ T cells from PBMCs. This TCR came from a human donor in good health.

The nucleotide sequence reads TGTGCCTGGAGTTCCGCAGGGACAGGTTTGAACACTGAAGCTTTCTTT. It codes for CAWSSAGTGLNTEAFF. Rearrangement joined TRBV30 to TRBJ1-1, and 8 bases in between align with TRBD1. Counted from cysteine to phenylalanine, this CDR3 has 16 amino acids. Just the 48-base CDR3 DNA is kept, in frame starting at base 1. CDR1 and CDR2 are read off the germline V gene (reference sequence) as GTSNPN and SVGIG. V lost 2 bases and J lost 0 bases, and the count of bases not matched to a germline gene is 8. The CDR3, completed at both ends by the reference TRBV30 and TRBJ1-1 genes, gives the full variable domain SQTIHQWPATLVQPVGSPLSLECTVEGTSNPNLYWYRQAAGRGLQLLFYSVGIGQISSEVPQNLSASRPQDRQFILSSKKLLLSDSGFYLCAWSSAGTGLNTEAFFGQGTRLTVV.